The following is a T cell receptor (beta chain) sequence with its context. Its specificity is not known. The source of the sample is a study of cytomegalovirus exposure and HLA in healthy donors. Study context: The study's early data release held about 85 million unique TCRs from HLA-typed donors.

Germline assignment: CDR1 MNHNS and CDR2 SASEGT. There are 13 residues in the CDR3. V lost 6 bases and J lost 5; bases outside the gene matches: 3. With 60 Vbeta and 13 Jbeta primers, the PCR was carried out. Measured with immunoSEQ multiplex PCR; TCRdb has only the in-frame clones, and not every one. Among around 150,000 clones listed, less than 90% were seen once. General study results and limits: The Asian-associated ancestry cluster reportedly had fewer N-insertions than the approximately 670-donor mean in a later analysis.

The rearrangement joins TRBV6-1 to TRBJ1-4; 7 nucleotides line up with TRBD1. Sequencing was performed on PBMCs. The clonotype comes from a man aged 50 to 60 in good health and CMV-seropositive. The CDR3 coding sequence is TGTGCCAGCAGGGAGACAGGGAATGAAAAACTGTTTTTT. The encoded protein is CASRETGNEKLFF.